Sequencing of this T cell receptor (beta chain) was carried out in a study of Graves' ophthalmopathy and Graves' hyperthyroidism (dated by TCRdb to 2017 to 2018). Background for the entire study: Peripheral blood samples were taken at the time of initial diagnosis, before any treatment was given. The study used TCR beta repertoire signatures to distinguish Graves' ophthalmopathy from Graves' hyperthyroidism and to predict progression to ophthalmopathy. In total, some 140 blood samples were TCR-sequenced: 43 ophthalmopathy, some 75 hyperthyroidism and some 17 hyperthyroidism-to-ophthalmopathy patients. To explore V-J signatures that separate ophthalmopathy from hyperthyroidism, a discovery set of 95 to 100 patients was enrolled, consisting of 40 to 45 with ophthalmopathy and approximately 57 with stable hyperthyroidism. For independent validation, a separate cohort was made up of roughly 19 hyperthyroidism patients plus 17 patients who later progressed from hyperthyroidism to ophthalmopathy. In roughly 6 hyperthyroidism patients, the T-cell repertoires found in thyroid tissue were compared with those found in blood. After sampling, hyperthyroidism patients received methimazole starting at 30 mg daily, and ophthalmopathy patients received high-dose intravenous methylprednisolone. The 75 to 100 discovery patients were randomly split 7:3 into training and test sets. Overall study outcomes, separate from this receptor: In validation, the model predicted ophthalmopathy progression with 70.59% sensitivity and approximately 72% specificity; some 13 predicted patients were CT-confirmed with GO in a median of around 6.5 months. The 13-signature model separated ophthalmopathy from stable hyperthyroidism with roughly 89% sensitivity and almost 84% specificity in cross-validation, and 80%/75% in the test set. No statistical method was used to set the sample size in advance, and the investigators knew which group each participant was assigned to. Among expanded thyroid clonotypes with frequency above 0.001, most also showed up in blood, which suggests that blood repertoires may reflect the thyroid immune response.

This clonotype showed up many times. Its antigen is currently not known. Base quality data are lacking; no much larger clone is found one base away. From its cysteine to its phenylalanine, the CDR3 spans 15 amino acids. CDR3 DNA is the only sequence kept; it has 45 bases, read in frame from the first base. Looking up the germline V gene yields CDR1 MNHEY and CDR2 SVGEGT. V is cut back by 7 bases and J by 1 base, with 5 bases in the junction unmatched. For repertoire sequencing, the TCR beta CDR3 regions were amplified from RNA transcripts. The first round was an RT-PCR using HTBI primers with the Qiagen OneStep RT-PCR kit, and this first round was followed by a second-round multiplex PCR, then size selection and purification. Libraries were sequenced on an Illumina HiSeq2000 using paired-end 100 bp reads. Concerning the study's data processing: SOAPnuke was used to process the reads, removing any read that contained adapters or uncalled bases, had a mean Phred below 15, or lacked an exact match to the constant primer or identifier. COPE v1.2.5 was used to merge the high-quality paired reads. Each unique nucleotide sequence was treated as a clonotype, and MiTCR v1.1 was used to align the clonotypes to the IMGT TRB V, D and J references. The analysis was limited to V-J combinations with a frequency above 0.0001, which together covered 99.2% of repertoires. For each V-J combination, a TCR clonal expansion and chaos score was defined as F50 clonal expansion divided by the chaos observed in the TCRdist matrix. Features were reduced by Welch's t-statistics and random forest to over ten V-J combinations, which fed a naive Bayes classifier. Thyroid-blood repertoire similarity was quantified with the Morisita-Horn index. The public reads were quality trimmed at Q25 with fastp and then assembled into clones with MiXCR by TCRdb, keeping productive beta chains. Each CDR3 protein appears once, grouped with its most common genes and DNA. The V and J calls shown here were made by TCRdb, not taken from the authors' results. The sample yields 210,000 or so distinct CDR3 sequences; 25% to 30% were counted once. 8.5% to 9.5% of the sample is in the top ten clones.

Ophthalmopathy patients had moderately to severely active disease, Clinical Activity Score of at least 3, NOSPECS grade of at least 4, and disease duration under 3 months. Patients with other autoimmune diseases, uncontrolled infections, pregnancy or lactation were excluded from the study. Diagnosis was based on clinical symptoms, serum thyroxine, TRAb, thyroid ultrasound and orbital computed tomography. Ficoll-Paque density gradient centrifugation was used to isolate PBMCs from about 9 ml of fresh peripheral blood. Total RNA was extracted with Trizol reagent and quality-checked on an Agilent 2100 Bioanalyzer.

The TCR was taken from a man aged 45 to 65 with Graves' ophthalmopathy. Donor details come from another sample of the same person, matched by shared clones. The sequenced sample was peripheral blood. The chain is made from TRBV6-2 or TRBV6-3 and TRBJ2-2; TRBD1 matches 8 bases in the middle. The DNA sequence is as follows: TGTGCCAGCACTCGGACAGGGTTGAACACCGGGGAGCTGTTTTTT. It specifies CASTRTGLNTGELFF.